This entry is about one TCR beta chain. The antigen remains undetermined. The sample belongs to a study of blood T cells in healthy people across ages. Study findings and constraints: Investigators treated diversity estimates from one million T cells as underestimates.

A second PCR, run for roughly 6 to 11 cycles, used a sample-barcoded 5' primer plus a J-beta primer mix. Each TCR beta cDNA got a 12-nucleotide random molecular identifier. Every sample gave at least 3 million paired-end reads containing CDR3. TCRdb re-called the 5' RACE reads through MiXCR, storing one row per CDR3 protein. This table has more than 650,000 distinct CDR3 sequences, 20% to 25% appearing once. Every donor gave about 9 milliliters of peripheral blood. Trimming left V 7 bases short and J 9 bases short, with 19 bases between. The CDR3 runs 14 residues. Germline V gives CDR1 MGHDK, CDR2 SYGVNS.

The rearrangement joins TRBV25-1 to TRBJ2-1; D possibly matches TRBD1 or TRBD2 (5 bases each). The sequenced sample was blood. This clonotype originated in a man between 65 and 80 years old in good health. CDR3 sequence reads: CASTVFGGEREQFF. Here the CDR3 DNA reads TGTGCCAGCACGGTATTTGGGGGAGAACGTGAGCAGTTCTTC.